The rows below give T cell receptor beta chains drawn from one sample of a study of early T cells in non-severe SARS-CoV-2 infection. MiXCR was run by TCRdb on the 5' RACE reads, yielding one entry per CDR3 protein. The data contain about 83,000 distinct CDR3 sequences, roughly an eighth of them singletons. The sample consisted of whole blood. These receptors originate from an adult who was a healthcare worker with PCR-confirmed SARS-CoV-2 infection or an uninfected control (not recorded which). Both conserved end residues are part of each CDR3. The order of the fields is J gene, clone size, D gene, V gene, CDR3 DNA, CDR3 protein. The D gene is left open where the match is weak. The listing skips clone size in some rows; elsewhere it reads once, few, many or a size class.

TRBJ1-1 . . TRBV20-1 TGCAGTGCTAGAGACCCGGGACACGCGAACACTGAAGCTTTCTTT CSARDPGHANTEAFF
TRBJ2-7 . TRBD2 TRBV20-1 TGCAGTGCTAGAGATTCCGGGACTACCACCTACGAGCAGTACTTC CSARDSGTTTYEQYF
TRBJ1-2 many TRBD1 TRBV11-2 TGTGCCAGCAGCGGGAGGGGACAGGGGATTGGCTACACCTTC CASSGRGQGIGYTF
TRBJ2-7 . . TRBV11-1 TGTGCCAGCAGCTATCCGGGACTGAGCTCCTACGAGCAGTACTTC CASSYPGLSSYEQYF
TRBJ2-5 few TRBD2 TRBV30 TGTGCCTGGAGTGGAACTAGCGGGAGTTACGAGACCCAGTACTTC CAWSGTSGSYETQYF
TRBJ2-7 . TRBD2 TRBV6-6 TGTGCCAGCAGCTGGACTAGCGGGAGTTTTGGCGAGCAGTACTTC CASSWTSGSFGEQYF
TRBJ1-2 few . TRBV6-4 TGTGCCAGCAGTCCAGGGAAGACTTATGGCTACACCTTC CASSPGKTYGYTF
TRBJ2-3 few . TRBV12-3/TRBV12-4 TGTGCCACCCGACTTCAAGATACGCAGTATTTT CATRLQDTQYF
TRBJ2-6 . TRBD2 TRBV3-1 TGTGCCAGCAGCCGAGCGGGGGGAACTGGGGCCAACGTCCTGACTTTC CASSRAGGTGANVLTF
TRBJ2-3 few . TRBV2 TGTGCCAGCAGTGAAGACGCGGATACGCAGTATTTT CASSEDADTQYF
TRBJ1-5 . . TRBV6-1 TGTGTCAGCAGTTTAGGCCGGGACCGCCTTCATCAGCCCCAGCATTTT CVSSLGRDRLHQPQHF
TRBJ1-5 . . TRBV5-1 TGCGCCAGCAGCTCCGGGACTTCGGGCAATCAGCCCCAGCATTTT CASSSGTSGNQPQHF